This record looks at one T cell receptor (beta chain) sequence and its context. The data stem from a study of blood T cell repertoires in COVID-19. Study summary: Whether acute or convalescent, the COVID-19 samples came from the United States, Italy and Spain. T cells, B-cell-depleted T cells, or PBMCs provided the cDNA or gDNA that served as material.

The authors' processing: Cell counts per sample came from amplifying reference gene primers. Assay: immunoSEQ multiplex PCR; the TCRdb copy retains only in-frame clones and omits some. V and J calls and clone size are copied from that table; D and trimming were computed from the DNA. The table has just under 80,000 clones, roughly 78% seen once; the top ten hold roughly 4.8%. With 1 base clipped from V and 1 base from J, the junction kept 7 bases outside the gene matches. Germline CDR1 SGHRS, CDR2 YFSETQ. The CDR3 length is 16 residues. The sequence was collected from an older woman with acute or convalescent COVID-19. Source material: peripheral blood. The chain is built from TRBV5-1 and TRBJ2-7; 8 nucleotides align to TRBD2. Here the CDR3 reads CASSLSTGGQSYEQYF. CDR3 coding DNA: TGCGCCAGCAGCTTGTCAACGGGGGGGCAGTCCTACGAGCAGTACTTC.